The present T cell receptor (beta chain) was sequenced within a study of blood T cell repertoires in COVID-19. Study details: Samples came from the United States, Italy and Spain, spanning acute and convalescent COVID-19. The cDNA or gDNA used as material had been derived from T cells, B-cell-depleted T cells, or PBMCs.

V gave up 3 bases and J gave up 7 bases, with 20 bases separating them. Germline V gene data show CDR1 as SGDLS and CDR2 as YYNGEE. This CDR3 region has 16 residues. Original methodology: Amplification with reference gene primers provided the estimates of nucleated cell counts. Profiled with immunoSEQ multiplex PCR; TCRdb holds only in-frame clones, not every one. For V, J and clone size, that table is used; D and trimming come from the DNA. The table has fewer than 200,000 clones, 82% seen once; the top ten hold approximately 9.1%. What was sequenced was peripheral blood. V is TRBV9 and J is TRBJ2-1; D is possibly TRBD1 (7 bases). This clonotype was obtained from a woman in her 70s with acute or convalescent COVID-19. Here the CDR3 DNA reads TGTGCCAGCAGCGCCGCAGGGGGGACTCCGAGAAATGAGCAGTTCTTC. Translating gives CASSAAGGTPRNEQFF. The entire variable domain, with the rest obtained from reference TRBV9 and TRBJ2-1, is as follows: DSGVTQTPKHLITATGQRVTLRCSPRSGDLSVYWYQQSLDQGLQFLIQYYNGEERAKGNILERFSAQQFPDLHSELNLSSLELGDSALYFCASSAAGGTPRNEQFFGPGTRLTVL.